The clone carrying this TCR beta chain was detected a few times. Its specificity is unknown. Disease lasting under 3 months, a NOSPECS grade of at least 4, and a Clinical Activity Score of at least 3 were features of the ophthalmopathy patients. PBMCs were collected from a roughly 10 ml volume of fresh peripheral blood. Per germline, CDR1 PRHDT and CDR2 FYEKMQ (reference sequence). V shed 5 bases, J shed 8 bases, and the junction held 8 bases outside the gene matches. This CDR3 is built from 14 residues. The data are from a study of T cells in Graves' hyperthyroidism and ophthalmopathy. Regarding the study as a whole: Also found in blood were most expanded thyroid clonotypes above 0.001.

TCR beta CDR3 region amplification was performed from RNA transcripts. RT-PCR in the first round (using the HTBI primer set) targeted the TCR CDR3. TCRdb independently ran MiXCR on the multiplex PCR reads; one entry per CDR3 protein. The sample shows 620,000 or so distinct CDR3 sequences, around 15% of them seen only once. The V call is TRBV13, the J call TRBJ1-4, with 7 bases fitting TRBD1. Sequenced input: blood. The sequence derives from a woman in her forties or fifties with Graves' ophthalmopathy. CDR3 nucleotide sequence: TGTGCCAGCAGCCACAGGCCGACAGGGGAAAAACTGTTTTTT. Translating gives CASSHRPTGEKLFF.